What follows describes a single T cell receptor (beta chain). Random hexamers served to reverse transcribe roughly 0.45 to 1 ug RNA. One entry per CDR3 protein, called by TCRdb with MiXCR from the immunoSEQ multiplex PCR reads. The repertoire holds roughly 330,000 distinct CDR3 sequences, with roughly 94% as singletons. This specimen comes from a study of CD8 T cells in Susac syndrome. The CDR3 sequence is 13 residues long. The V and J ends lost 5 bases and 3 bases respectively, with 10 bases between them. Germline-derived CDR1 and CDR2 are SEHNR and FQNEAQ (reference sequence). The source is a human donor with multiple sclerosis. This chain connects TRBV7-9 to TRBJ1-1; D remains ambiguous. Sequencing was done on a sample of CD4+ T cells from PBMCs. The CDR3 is CASSRQVDTEAFF. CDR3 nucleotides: TGTGCCAGCAGCCGTCAGGTCGACACTGAAGCTTTCTTT.